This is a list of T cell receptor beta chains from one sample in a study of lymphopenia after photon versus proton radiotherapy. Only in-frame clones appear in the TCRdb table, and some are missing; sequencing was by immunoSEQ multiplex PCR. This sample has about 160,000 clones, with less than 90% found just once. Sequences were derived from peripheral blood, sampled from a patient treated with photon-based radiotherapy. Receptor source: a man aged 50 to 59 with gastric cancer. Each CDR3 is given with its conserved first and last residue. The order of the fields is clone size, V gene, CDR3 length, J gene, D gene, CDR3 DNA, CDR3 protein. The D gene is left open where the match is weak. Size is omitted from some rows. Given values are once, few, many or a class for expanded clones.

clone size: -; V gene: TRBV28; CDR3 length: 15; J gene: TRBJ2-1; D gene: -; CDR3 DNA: TGTGCCAGCGGTAACAGGCGAAAATCCTACAATGAGCAGTTCTTC; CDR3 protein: CASGNRRKSYNEQFF
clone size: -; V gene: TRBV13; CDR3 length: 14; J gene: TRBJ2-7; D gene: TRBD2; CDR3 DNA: TGTGCCAGCAGCCCCGAAGGGGCGGGAGACGAGCAGTACTTC; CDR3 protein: CASSPEGAGDEQYF
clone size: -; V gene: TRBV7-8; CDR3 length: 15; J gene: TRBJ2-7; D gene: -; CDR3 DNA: TGTGCCAGCAGCCCCATGGGCGGGTGGGATGACGAGCAGTACTTC; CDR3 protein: CASSPMGGWDDEQYF
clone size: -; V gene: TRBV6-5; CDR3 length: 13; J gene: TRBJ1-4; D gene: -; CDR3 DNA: TGTGCCAGCAGTTACAAGGGACGAGAAAAACTGTTTTTT; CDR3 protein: CASSYKGREKLFF
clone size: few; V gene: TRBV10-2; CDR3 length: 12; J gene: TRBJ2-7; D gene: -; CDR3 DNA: TGCGCCAGCAGTGACAGGGGCTACGAGCAGTACTTC; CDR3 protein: CASSDRGYEQYF
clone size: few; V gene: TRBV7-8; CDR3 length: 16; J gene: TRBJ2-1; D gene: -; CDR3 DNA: TGTGCCAGCAGCTTAGCGCGTCGAAACACCGCCAATGAGCAGTTCTTC; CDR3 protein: CASSLARRNTANEQFF
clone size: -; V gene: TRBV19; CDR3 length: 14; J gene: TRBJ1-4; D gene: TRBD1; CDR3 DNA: TGTGCCAGTAGGGAGGGGGCGACTAATGAAAAACTGTTTTTT; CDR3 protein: CASREGATNEKLFF
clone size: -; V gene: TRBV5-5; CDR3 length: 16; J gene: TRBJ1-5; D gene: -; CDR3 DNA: TGTGCCAGCAGCTTGATTGGGGGGATTGGGAATCAGCCCCAGCATTTT; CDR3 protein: CASSLIGGIGNQPQHF
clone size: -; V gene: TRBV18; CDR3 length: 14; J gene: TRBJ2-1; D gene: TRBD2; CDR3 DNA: TGTGCCAGCTCACCTCAGCGGGAAAACAATGAGCAGTTCTTC; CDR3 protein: CASSPQRENNEQFF
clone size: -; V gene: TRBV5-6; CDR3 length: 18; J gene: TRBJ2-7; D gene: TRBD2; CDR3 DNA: TGTGCCAGCAGCGATCCTCGGGGTAGCGGGAGGAGATCCTACGAGCAGTACTTC; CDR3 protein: CASSDPRGSGRRSYEQYF
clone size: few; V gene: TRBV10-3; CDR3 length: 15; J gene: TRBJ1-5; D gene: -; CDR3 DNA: TGTGCCATCACCACCGTGGGGGTAGCGGATCAGCCCCAGCATTTT; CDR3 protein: CAITTVGVADQPQHF
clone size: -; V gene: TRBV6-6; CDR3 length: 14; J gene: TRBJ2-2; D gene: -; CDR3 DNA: TGTGCCAGCAGTTACAGGGCAACCCCCGGGGAGCTGTTTTTT; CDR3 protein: CASSYRATPGELFF
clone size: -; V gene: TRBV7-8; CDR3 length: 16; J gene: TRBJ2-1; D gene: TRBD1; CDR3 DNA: TGTGCCAGCAGTAACGGACAGGAGATCTCCTACAATGAGCAGTTCTTC; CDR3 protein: CASSNGQEISYNEQFF
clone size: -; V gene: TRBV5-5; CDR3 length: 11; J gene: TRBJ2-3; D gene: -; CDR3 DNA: TGTGCCAGCAGCTTAGTTGACACGCAGTATTTT; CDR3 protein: CASSLVDTQYF
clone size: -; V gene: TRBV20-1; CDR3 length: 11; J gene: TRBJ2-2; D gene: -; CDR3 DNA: TGCAGTGCCCGAGTTGGCGGGGAGCTGTTTTTT; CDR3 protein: CSARVGGELFF
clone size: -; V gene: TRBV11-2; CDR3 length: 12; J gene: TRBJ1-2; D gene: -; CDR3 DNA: TGTGCCAGCAGCCCGGGCGGCTATGGCTACACCTTC; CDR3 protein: CASSPGGYGYTF
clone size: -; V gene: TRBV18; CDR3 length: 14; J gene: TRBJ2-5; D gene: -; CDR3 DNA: TGTGCCAGCTCTGGACAGCGTATCCAAGAGACCCAGTACTTC; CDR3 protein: CASSGQRIQETQYF
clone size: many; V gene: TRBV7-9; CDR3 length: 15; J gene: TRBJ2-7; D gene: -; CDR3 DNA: TGTGCCAGCAGACCCGGCCAGGTGGGATCCTACGAGCAGTACTTC; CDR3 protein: CASRPGQVGSYEQYF
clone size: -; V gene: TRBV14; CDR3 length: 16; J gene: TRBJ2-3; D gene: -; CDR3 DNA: TGTGCCAGCAGCCCAGTTGGACCCTTAAGCACAGATACGCAGTATTTT; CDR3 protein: CASSPVGPLSTDTQYF
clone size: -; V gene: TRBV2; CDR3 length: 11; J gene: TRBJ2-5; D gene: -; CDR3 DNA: TGTGCCAGCAGGGTAGGGGAGACCCAGTACTTC; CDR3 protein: CASRVGETQYF
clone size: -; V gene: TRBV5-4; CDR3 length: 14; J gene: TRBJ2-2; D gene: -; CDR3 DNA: TGTGCCAGCAGCTTAGCGAATTCCCCCGGGGAGCTGTTTTTT; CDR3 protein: CASSLANSPGELFF
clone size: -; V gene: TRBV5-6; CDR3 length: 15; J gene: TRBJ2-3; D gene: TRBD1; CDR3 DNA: TGTGCCGCCAGCCGGGGCAGGGGGCGTACAGATACGCAGTATTTT; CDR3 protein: CAASRGRGRTDTQYF
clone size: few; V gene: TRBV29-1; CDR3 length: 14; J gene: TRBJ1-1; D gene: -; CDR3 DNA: TGCAGCGTGGTGGGGGGCAACGGGTTTGCTGAAGCTTTCTTT; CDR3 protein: CSVVGGNGFAEAFF
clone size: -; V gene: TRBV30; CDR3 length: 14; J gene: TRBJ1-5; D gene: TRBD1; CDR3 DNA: TGTGCCTGGAGCCTAGGACAGGGGGGTAGTGTCCAGCATTTT; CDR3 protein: CAWSLGQGGSVQHF
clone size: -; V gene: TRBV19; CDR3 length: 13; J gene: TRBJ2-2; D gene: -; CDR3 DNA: TGTGCCAGTAGCTCTCTAGCGCTCGGGGAGCTGTTTTTT; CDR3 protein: CASSSLALGELFF
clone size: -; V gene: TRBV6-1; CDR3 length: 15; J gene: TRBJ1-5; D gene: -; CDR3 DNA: TGTGCCAGCAGTGATCGTGCAGGGAAGGATCAGCCCCAGCATTTT; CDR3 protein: CASSDRAGKDQPQHF
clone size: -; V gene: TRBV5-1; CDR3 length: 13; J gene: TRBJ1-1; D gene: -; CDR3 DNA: TGCGCCAGCAGCTTGGGGTTGAACACTGAAGCTTTCTTT; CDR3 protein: CASSLGLNTEAFF
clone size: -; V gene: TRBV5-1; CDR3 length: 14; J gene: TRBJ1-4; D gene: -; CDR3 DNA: TGCGCCAGCAGCTCCCAGGGTGCAGATGAAAAACTGTTTTTT; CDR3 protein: CASSSQGADEKLFF
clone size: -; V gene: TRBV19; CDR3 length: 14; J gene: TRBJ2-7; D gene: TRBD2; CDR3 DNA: TGTGCCAGTAGTGTGGCGGGAGGATCGTACGAGCAGTACTTC; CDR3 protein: CASSVAGGSYEQYF
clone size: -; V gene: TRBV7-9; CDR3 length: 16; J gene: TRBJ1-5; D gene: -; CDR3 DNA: TGTGCCAGCAGCTTATTCGGTGGCGTGGGCAATCAGCCCCAGCATTTT; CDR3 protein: CASSLFGGVGNQPQHF
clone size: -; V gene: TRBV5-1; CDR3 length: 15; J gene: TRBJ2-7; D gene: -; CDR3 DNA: TGCGCCAGCAGCCCCCCCAGGGAGTACCCCTACGAGCAGTACTTC; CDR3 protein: CASSPPREYPYEQYF
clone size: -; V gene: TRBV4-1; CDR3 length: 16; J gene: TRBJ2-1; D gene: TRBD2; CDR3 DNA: TGCGCCAGCAGCCAAGATTTAGCGGGTTCTTACAATGAGCAGTTCTTC; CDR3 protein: CASSQDLAGSYNEQFF
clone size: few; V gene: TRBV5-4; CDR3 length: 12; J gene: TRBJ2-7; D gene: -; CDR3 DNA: TGTGCCAGCAGCTTGCAACCCTACGAGCAGTACTTC; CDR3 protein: CASSLQPYEQYF
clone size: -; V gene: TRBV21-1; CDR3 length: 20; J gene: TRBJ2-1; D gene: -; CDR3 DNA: TGTGCCAGCAGCAAAGCAGCTAGCGGGAGCACCGAAACTAGACGGGGTGAGCAGTTCTTC; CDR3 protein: CASSKAASGSTETRRGEQFF
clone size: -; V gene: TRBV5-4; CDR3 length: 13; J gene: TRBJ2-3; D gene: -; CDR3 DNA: TGTGCCAGCAGCCCAGACCAACAGGGTACGCAGTATTTT; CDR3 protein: CASSPDQQGTQYF
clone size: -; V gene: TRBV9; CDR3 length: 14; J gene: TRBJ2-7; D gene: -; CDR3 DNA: TGTGCCAGCAGTTTTGGCGGGGGCGCCTACGAGCAGTACTTC; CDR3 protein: CASSFGGGAYEQYF
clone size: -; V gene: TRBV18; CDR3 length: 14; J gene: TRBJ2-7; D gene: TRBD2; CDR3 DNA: TGTGCCAGCTCGATTAGCGGGAGGGACTACGAGCAGTACTTC; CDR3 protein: CASSISGRDYEQYF
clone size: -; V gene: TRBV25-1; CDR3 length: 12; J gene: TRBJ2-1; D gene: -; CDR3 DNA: TGTGCCAGCAGTGAGCCAGACAATGAGCAGTTCTTC; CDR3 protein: CASSEPDNEQFF
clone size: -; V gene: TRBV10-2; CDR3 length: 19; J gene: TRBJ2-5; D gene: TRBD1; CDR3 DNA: TGCGCCAGCAGTGAGTCGACGCTTGTTGGACAGGGGGAGAAAGAGACCCAGTACTTC; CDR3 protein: CASSESTLVGQGEKETQYF